What follows describes a single T cell receptor beta chain. As yet, its antigen is unknown. V was clipped by 0 bases and J by 1 base; unmatched bases: 3. CDR3 length: 15 amino acids. From germline, CDR1 is SGHRS and CDR2 YFSETQ. CD45RO/CCR7/CD25/CD127/CD95/CD27 sorting isolated CD4+ naive, central memory, regulatory and stem cell-like memory cells. This sample stems from a study of beta chain features in type 1 diabetes. Study results and limitations: In type 1 diabetes patients, VDJ junctions had fewer insertions; deletions at these junctions were more frequent. High TCR expression in some cells could lead to their over-representation in cDNA sequencing.

Of the isolated RNA, all was reverse transcribed, and so the sequenced material was expressed TCRB transcripts. Data came from immunoSEQ multiplex PCR; TCRdb stores just in-frame clones and leaves some out. The data contain around 500,000 clones, 25% to 35% of them singletons. This clonotype was obtained from a man aged 18-30 years in good health. The sample consisted of naive CD4+ T cells from blood. The V and J genes are TRBV5-1 and TRBJ2-7; 8 nucleotides align to TRBD1. CDR3 loop: CASSLGQGMSYEQYF. The CDR3 DNA follows: TGCGCCAGCAGCTTGGGACAGGGGATGTCCTACGAGCAGTACTTC.